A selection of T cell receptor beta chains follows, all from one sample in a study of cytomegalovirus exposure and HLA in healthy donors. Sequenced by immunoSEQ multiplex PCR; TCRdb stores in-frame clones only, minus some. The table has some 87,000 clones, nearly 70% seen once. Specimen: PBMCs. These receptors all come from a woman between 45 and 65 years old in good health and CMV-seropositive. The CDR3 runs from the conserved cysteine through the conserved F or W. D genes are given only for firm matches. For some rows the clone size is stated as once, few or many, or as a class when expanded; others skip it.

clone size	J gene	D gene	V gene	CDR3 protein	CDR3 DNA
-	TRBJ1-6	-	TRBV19	CASSSLSSYNSPLHF	TGTGCCAGTAGTTCTCTGAGCTCCTATAATTCACCCCTCCACTTT
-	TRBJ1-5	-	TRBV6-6	CASSYVQGNQPQHF	TGTGCCAGCAGTTATGTCCAGGGCAATCAGCCCCAGCATTTT
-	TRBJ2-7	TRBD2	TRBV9	CASSALAGNPYEQYF	TGTGCCAGCAGCGCTCTAGCGGGGAATCCCTACGAGCAGTACTTC
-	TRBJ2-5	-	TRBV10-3	CATTATGQETQYF	TGTGCCACCACCGCCACAGGACAAGAGACCCAGTACTTC
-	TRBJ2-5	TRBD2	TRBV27	CASSLTAGGAQYF	TGTGCCAGCAGTTTGACTGCTGGGGGGGCCCAGTACTTC
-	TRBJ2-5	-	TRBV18	CASSPGAGPQKTQYF	TGTGCCAGCTCACCAGGGGCAGGGCCACAAAAGACCCAGTACTTC
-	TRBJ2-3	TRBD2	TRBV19	CASSPLAGVTDTQYF	TGTGCCAGTAGTCCCCTAGCGGGAGTCACAGATACGCAGTATTTT
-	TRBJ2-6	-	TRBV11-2	CASSPTGAGANVLTF	TGTGCCAGCAGCCCAACCGGGGCTGGGGCCAACGTCCTGACTTTC
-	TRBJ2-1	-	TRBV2	CASRGTRGHYNEQFF	TGTGCCAGCCGCGGTACTAGGGGACATTACAATGAGCAGTTCTTC
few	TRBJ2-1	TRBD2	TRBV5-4	CASSPAGTSSSWEDNEQFF	TGTGCCAGCAGCCCCGCCGGGACTAGCTCCTCTTGGGAAGACAATGAGCAGTTCTTC
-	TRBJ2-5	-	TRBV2	CASSGPGQETQYF	TGTGCCAGCAGTGGACCAGGCCAAGAGACCCAGTACTTC
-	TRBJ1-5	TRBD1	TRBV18	CASSPGTGDQPQHF	TGTGCCAGCTCCCCCGGGACAGGGGATCAGCCCCAGCATTTT
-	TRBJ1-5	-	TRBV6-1	CASTSSGWIQPQHF	TGTGCCAGCACCTCCTCCGGGTGGATTCAGCCCCAGCATTTT
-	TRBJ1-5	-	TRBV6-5	CASKGSGEPQHF	TGTGCCAGCAAGGGATCGGGAGAGCCCCAGCATTTT
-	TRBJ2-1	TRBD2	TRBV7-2	CASSLRFAGAYNEQFF	TGTGCCAGCAGCTTACGATTCGCGGGGGCCTACAATGAGCAGTTCTTC
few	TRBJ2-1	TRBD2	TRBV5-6	CASSLGRTSGRGSYNEQFF	TGTGCCAGCAGCTTAGGGCGGACTAGCGGGAGGGGGTCCTACAATGAGCAGTTCTTC
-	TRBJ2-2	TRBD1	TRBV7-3	CASSSRPGTGGGNTGELFF	TGTGCCAGCAGCAGCCGTCCCGGGACAGGGGGCGGTAACACCGGGGAGCTGTTTTTT
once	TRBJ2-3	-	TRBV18	CASSPLGGTQYF	TGTGCCAGCTCACCACTCGGGGGTACGCAGTATTTT
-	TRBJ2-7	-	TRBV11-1	CASSLATTGGEQYF	TGTGCCAGCAGCTTAGCCACCACTGGAGGCGAGCAGTACTTC
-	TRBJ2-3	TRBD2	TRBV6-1	CASSVFFSGGVFTDTQYF	TGTGCCAGCAGTGTTTTTTTTAGCGGGGGGGTTTTCACAGATACGCAGTATTTT
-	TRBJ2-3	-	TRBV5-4	CASSPKAGHPDTQYF	TGTGCCAGCAGCCCGAAAGCGGGACACCCAGATACGCAGTATTTT
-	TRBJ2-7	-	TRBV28	CASSTRGEQYF	TGTGCCAGCAGTACCAGGGGTGAGCAGTACTTC
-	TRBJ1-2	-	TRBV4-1	CASHRGHLRTPADGYTF	TGCGCCAGCCACCGTGGGCATTTAAGGACACCAGCTGATGGCTACACCTTC
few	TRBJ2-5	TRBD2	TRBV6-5	CASSSGIGAGEETQYF	TGTGCCAGCAGTTCTGGTATCGGAGCGGGAGAAGAGACCCAGTACTTC